These 14 T cell receptor beta chains came from one sample sequenced in a study of blood T cell repertoires in COVID-19. Profiling relied on immunoSEQ multiplex PCR, and the TCRdb table lists in-frame clones only, not all of them. The profile shows about 11,000 clones, roughly 88% of them singletons. The material sequenced was peripheral blood. The receptors shown here come from a human donor in a cohort sampled during active COVID-19.

Only one count was recorded for this clone. The chain carries TRBV3-1 (or the pseudogene TRBV3-2) and TRBJ2-1, with D uncertain. The CDR3 runs 14 residues. Trimming removed 0 bases from V and 6 bases from J, with 9 bases in between. Germline loops: CDR1 LGHDT, CDR2 YNNKEL (reference sequence). CDR3 DNA: TGTGCCAGCAGCCAAGACAAGCAATTCAATGAGCAGTTCTTC. This translates into CASSQDKQFNEQFF.

This CDR3 is CASSQGGPYNEQFF. The CDR3 DNA reads TGTGCCAGCAGCCAAGGGGGGCCCTACAATGAGCAGTTCTTC. The chain joins TRBV14 to TRBJ2-1, with D maybe TRBD1 (6 bases). V lost 1 base and J lost 2, with 6 bases in between. Germline-derived CDR1 and CDR2 are SGHDN and FVKESK. The CDR3 totals 14 residues.

CDR3 amino acids: CASSIRGGNTEAFF. The CDR3 nucleotides read TGTGCCAGTAGTATAAGGGGGGGGAACACTGAAGCTTTCTTT. This chain uses TRBV19 with TRBJ1-1, with D tentatively TRBD1 (6 bases). The CDR3 runs 14 residues. CDR1 is LNHDA, CDR2 SQIVND, per germline (reference sequence). V dropped 2 bases and J dropped 1 base, with 8 bases sitting between them.

The rearrangement links TRBV10-1 to TRBJ2-1, with 7 nucleotides matching TRBD2. The CDR3 is 16 amino acids. With 5 bases clipped from V and 4 bases from J, the junction kept 11 bases outside the gene matches. Germline CDR1 reads WNHNN; CDR2 reads SYGVQD (reference sequence). The CDR3 reads CASSRAGGRDYNEQFF. The CDR3 nucleotides are TGCGCCAGCAGTCGAGCGGGCGGGAGAGATTACAATGAGCAGTTCTTC.

This chain joins TRBV6-5 and TRBJ2-7; D may be TRBD1 (6 bases). Germline CDR1 reads MNHEY; CDR2 reads SVGAGI. The V end was cut by 2 bases, the J end by 9 bases, with 8 bases between. The CDR3 is made up of 11 amino acids. The CDR3 loop reads CASSYAGAQYF. CDR3 in DNA: TGTGCCAGCAGTTACGCAGGGGCGCAGTACTTC.

The chain links TRBV9 to TRBJ2-7; 8 bases fit TRBD2. Trimming removed 0 bases from V and 5 bases from J; junction bases left unmatched: 4. The CDR3 loop spans 14 amino acids. Germline V gene lookup returns CDR1 SGDLS and CDR2 YYNGEE. For the CDR3, the DNA is TGTGCCAGCAGCGTAGGACTAGCGAGAAACGAGCAGTACTTC. It translates to CASSVGLARNEQYF.

The chain has TRBV9 and TRBJ2-1, with D possibly matching TRBD2 (5 bases). Germline V gene data show CDR1 as SGDLS and CDR2 as YYNGEE. The V and J ends lost 4 bases and 6 bases respectively, with 17 bases between them. This CDR3 comprises 15 residues. The CDR3 nucleotides read TGTGCCAGCAGCTCTAACGGGATTGGGGTCAATGAGCAGTTCTTC. It codes for CASSSNGIGVNEQFF.

The chain combines TRBV27 with TRBJ2-7, with 10 bases aligning to TRBD1. Per the germline V gene, CDR1 is MNHEY and CDR2 is SMNVEV (reference sequence). The CDR3 extends over 14 amino acids. J gave up 3 bases and V 4 bases, and 3 bases lay outside the gene matches. CDR3 region: CASSSRTGGYEQYF. In nucleotides, the CDR3 is TGTGCCAGCAGTTCTCGGACAGGGGGCTACGAGCAGTACTTC.

The chain uses TRBV29-1 and TRBJ2-1; TRBD2 matches at 12 bases. The CDR3 has 14 amino acids. V dropped 4 bases and J dropped 6; count of bases not matched to a gene: 4. The germline V gene encodes CDR1 SQVTM and CDR2 ANQGSEA. In nucleotides, the CDR3 is TGCAGCGTTGCAGGACTAGCGGGACTCAATGAGCAGTTCTTC. This sequence encodes CSVAGLAGLNEQFF.

The chain links TRBV7-3 to TRBJ2-1; the match to TRBD2 covers 8 bases. This CDR3 region has 18 residues. With V trimmed by 5 bases and J by 4 bases, 16 bases remained unmatched. Germline V gene lookup returns CDR1 SGHTA and CDR2 FQGTGA. The CDR3 sequence is CASSTYSNTSGLYNEQFF. The DNA for the CDR3 is TGTGCCAGCAGCACCTACTCGAATACTAGCGGCCTTTACAATGAGCAGTTCTTC.

V gene TRBV5-1 combines with J gene TRBJ1-2; the match to TRBD1 covers 7 bases. The CDR3 is made up of 15 amino acids. Germline assignment: CDR1 SGHRS and CDR2 YFSETQ. The ends lost 7 bases at V and 0 bases at J; junction bases unmatched: 9. The CDR3 reads CASDFGDRTNYGYTF. CDR3 DNA: TGCGCCAGCGACTTTGGGGACAGAACTAACTATGGCTACACCTTC.

V is TRBV5-6 and J is TRBJ2-7; 8 nucleotides align to TRBD2. This CDR3 contains 16 residues. From germline, CDR1 is SGHDT and CDR2 YYEEEE. Losses at the gene ends were 2 bases for V and 3 bases for J; bases not matched to a gene: 10. The CDR3 loop reads CASSLSPGGDGYEQYF. CDR3 bases: TGTGCCAGCAGCTTATCTCCGGGGGGGGACGGCTACGAGCAGTACTTC.

The chain recombines TRBV5-4 with TRBJ2-7, with 9 bases fitting TRBD1. This CDR3 is built from 13 residues. V lost 3 bases, J lost 5 bases, and 3 bases stayed unmatched. Per germline, CDR1 SGHNT and CDR2 YYREEE (reference sequence). In DNA, the CDR3 is TGTGCCAGCAGCTGGGACAGGGTAAACGAGCAGTACTTC. Translated, it gives CASSWDRVNEQYF.

The V and J genes are TRBV19 and TRBJ1-1; 7 bases are a match to TRBD1. The CDR3 has 14 amino acids. Germline assignment: CDR1 LNHDA and CDR2 SQIVND (reference sequence). V lost 5 bases, J lost 5 bases, and 8 bases stayed unmatched. CDR3 nucleotide sequence: TGTGCCAGTAGTCTCCGGGACAGAAGGACTGAAGCTTTCTTT. Translation gives CASSLRDRRTEAFF.